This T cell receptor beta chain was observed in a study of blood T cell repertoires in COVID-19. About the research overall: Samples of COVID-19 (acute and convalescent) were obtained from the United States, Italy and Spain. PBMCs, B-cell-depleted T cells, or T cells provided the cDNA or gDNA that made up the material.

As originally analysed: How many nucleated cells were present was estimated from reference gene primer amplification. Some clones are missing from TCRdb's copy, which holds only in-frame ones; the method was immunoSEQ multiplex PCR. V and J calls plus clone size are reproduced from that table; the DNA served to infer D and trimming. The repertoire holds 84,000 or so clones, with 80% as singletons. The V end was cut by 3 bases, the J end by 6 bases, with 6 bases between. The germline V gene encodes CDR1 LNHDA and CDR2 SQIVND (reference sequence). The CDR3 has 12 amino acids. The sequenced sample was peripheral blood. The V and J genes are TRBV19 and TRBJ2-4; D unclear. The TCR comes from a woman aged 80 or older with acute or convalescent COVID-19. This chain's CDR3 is CASSIHGNIQYF. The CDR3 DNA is TGTGCCAGTAGTATTCACGGAAACATTCAGTACTTC.